The following is a TCR beta chain sequence with its context. Germline CDR1 SGHRS, CDR2 YFSETQ. The CDR3 runs 14 residues. This record comes from a study of blood T cells in healthy people across ages. Primed by a sample-barcoded 5' primer and a J-beta primer mix, a second PCR proceeded for 7 to 11 cycles. TCRdb redid the calling of the 5' RACE reads with MiXCR, one entry per CDR3 protein. The sample comprises fewer than 800,000 distinct CDR3 sequences, around half of which are singletons, and about 32% rests with the top ten. The sequence came from a woman aged 55 to 70 in good health. The chain recombines TRBV5-1 with TRBJ2-5; TRBD2 is a possible D gene (6 bases). Near its end, the DNA agrees better with TRBJ2-7, so the J call may be wrong. Material: blood. The CDR3 protein is CASSFSGDAREQYF. As DNA, the CDR3 is TGCGCCAGCAGCTTTAGCGGAGATGCCCGCGAGCAGTACTTC.